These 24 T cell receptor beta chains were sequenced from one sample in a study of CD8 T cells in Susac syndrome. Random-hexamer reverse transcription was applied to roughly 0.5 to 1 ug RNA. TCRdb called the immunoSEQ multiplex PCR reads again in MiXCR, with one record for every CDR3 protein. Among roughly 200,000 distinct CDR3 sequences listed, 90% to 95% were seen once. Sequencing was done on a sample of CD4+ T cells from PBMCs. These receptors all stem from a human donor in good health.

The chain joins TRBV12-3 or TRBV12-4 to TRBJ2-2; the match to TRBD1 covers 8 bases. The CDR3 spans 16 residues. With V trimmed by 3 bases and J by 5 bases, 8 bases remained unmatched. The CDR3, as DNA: TGTGCCAGCAGTTTCGGGGCCCAGGGGGCGACCGGGGAGCTGTTTTTT. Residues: CASSFGAQGATGELFF.

This chain's CDR3 is CSGGQGAGEQYF. Here the CDR3 DNA reads TGCAGCGGGGGACAGGGGGCGGGCGAGCAGTACTTC. This rearrangement joins TRBV29-1 to TRBJ2-7, with 12 bases that match TRBD1. The CDR3 runs to 12 residues. Germline CDR1 reads SQVTM; CDR2 reads ANQGSEA. J lost 6 bases, V lost 7 bases, and 4 bases had no gene match.

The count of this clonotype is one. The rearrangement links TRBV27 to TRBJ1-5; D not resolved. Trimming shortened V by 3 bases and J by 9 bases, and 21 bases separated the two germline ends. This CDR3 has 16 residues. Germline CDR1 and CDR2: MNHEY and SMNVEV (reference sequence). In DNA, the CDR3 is TGTGCCAGCAGTTTCTCGGGTGGCTCTCTTACCCGGCCCCAGCATTTT. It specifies CASSFSGGSLTRPQHF.

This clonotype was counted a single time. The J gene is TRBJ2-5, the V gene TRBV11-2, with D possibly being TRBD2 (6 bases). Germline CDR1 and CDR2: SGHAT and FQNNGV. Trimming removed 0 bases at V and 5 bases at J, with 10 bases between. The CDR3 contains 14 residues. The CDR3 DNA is TGTGCCAGCAGCTTAGATCGGGCGGGGGAGACCCAGTACTTC. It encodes CASSLDRAGETQYF.

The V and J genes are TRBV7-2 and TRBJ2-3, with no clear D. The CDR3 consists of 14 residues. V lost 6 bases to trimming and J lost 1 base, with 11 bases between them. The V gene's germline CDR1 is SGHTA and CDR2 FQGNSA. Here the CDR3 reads CASRPDGGTDTQYF. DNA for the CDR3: TGTGCCAGCAGACCTGACGGTGGCACAGATACGCAGTATTTT.

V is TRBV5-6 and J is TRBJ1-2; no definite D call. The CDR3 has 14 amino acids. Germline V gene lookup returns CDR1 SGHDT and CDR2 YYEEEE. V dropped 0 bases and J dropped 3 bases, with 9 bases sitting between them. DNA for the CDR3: TGTGCCAGCAGCTTGGCAGCGACCCACTATGGCTACACCTTC. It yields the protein CASSLAATHYGYTF.

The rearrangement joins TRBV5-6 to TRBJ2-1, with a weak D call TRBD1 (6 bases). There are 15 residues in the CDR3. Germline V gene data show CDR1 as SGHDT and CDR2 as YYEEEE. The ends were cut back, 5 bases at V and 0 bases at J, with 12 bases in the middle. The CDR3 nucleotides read TGTGCCAGCAGTAGGGGGAAAAGCTCCTACAATGAGCAGTTCTTC. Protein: CASSRGKSSYNEQFF.

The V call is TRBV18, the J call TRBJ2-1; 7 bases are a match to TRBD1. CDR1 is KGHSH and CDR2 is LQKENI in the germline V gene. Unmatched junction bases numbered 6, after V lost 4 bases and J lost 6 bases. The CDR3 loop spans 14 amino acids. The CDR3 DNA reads TGTGCCAGCTCACGCGCCGGGACAGTCAATGAGCAGTTCTTC. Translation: CASSRAGTVNEQFF.

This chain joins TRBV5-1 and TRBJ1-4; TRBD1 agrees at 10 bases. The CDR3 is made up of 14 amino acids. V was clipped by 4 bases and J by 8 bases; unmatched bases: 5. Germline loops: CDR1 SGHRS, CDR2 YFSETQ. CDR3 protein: CASSRDRGFEKLFF. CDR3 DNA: TGCGCCAGCAGCAGGGACAGGGGCTTCGAAAAACTGTTTTTT.

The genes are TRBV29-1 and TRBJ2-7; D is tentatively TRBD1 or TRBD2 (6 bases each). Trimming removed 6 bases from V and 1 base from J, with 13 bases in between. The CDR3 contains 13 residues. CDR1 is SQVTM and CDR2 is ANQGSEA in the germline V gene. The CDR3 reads CSVQGGWSYEQYF. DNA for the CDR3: TGCAGCGTACAGGGAGGTTGGTCCTACGAGCAGTACTTC.

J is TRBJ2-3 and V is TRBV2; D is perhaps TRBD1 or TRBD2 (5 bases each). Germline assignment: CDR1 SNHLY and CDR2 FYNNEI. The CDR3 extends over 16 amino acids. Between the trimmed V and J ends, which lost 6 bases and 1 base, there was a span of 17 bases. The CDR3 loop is CASRETRDPGTDTQYF. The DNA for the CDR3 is TGTGCCAGCAGGGAAACCAGGGACCCCGGCACAGATACGCAGTATTTT.

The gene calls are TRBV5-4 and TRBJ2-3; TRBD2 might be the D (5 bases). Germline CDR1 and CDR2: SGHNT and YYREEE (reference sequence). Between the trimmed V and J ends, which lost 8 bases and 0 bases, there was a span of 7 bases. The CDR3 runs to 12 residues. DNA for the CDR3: TGTGCCAGTCAGCGGAGCACAGATACGCAGTATTTT. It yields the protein CASQRSTDTQYF.

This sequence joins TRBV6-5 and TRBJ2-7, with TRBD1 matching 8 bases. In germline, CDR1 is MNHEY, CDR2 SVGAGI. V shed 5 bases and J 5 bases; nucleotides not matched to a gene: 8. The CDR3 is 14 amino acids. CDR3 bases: TGTGCCAGCAGTGCAAATTACAGGGGGAACGAGCAGTACTTC. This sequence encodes CASSANYRGNEQYF.

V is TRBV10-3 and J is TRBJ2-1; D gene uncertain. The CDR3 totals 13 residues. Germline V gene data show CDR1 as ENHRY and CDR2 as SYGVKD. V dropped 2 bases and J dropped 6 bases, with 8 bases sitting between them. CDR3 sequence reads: CAISEGDVNEQFF. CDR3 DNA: TGTGCCATCAGTGAGGGGGATGTCAATGAGCAGTTCTTC.

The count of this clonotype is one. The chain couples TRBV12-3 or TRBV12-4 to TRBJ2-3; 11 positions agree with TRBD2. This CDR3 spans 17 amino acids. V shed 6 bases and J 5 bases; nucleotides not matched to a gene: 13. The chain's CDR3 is CASSTPLAGGSKDTQYF. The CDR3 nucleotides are TGTGCCAGCAGCACACCTCTAGCGGGGGGTTCCAAAGATACGCAGTATTTT.

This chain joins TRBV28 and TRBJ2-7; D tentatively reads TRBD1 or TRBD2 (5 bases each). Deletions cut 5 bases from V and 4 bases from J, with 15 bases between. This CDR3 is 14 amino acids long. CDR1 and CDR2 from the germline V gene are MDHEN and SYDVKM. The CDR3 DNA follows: TGTGCCAGCAGTGATCCGGGACGGAATTACGAGCAGTACGTC. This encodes CASSDPGRNYEQYV.

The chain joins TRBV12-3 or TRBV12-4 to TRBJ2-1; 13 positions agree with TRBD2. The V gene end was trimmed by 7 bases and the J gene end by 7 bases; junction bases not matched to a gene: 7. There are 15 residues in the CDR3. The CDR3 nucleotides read TGTGCCAGCACTATGACTAGCGGGAGGAGGAATGAGCAGTTCTTC. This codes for CASTMTSGRRNEQFF.

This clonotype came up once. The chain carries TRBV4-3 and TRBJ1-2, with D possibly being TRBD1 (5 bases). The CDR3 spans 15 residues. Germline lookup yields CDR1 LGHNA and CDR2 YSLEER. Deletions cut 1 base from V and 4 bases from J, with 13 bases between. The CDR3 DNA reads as TGCGCCAGCAGCCAAGCCCTACTTGGGGCCTATGGCTACACCTTC. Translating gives CASSQALLGAYGYTF.

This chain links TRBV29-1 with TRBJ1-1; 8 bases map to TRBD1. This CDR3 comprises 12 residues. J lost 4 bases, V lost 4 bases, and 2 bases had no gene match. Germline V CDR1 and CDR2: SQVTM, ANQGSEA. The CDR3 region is CSVVQGATEAFF. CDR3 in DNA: TGCAGCGTTGTCCAGGGGGCCACTGAAGCTTTCTTT.

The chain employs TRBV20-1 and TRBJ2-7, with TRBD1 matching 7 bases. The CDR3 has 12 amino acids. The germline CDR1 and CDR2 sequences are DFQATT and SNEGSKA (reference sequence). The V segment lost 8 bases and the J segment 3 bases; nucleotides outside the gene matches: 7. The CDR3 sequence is CSSGQPDYEQYF. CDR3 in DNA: TGCAGTTCGGGACAGCCCGACTACGAGCAGTACTTC.

This CDR3 reads CSVEPAGTPRNTGELFF. The CDR3 nucleotides are TGCAGCGTTGAGCCCGCGGGGACACCCAGGAACACCGGGGAGCTGTTTTTT. The chain has TRBV29-1 and TRBJ2-2; D assignment may be TRBD1 or TRBD2 (6 bases each). V lost 3 bases and J 1 base, leaving 18 bases between the germline ends. Germline-derived CDR1 and CDR2 are SQVTM and ANQGSEA. This CDR3 is built from 17 residues.

The CDR3 nucleotides are TGTGCCATCAGTGAGTCGACATCATTGGGCACTGAAGCTTTCTTT. Its protein is CAISESTSLGTEAFF. The chain employs TRBV10-3 and TRBJ1-1; D gene unclear. Germline CDR1 is ENHRY and CDR2 is SYGVKD. V was shortened by 0 bases and J by 4 bases, with 12 bases between the two germline ends. The CDR3 loop spans 15 amino acids.

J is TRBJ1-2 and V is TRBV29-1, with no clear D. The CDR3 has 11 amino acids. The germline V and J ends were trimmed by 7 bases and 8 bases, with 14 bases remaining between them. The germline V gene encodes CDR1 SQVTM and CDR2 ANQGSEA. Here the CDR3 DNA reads TGCAGCGGGTATTCATTGGGAGGCTACACCTTC. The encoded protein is CSGYSLGGYTF.

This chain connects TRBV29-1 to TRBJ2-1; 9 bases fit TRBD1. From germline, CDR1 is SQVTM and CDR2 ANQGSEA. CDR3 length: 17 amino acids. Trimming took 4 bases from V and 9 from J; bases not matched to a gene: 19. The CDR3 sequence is CSVGYTFGTGSIGEQFF. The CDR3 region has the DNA TGCAGCGTTGGTTATACGTTTGGGACAGGGTCCATCGGTGAGCAGTTCTTC.